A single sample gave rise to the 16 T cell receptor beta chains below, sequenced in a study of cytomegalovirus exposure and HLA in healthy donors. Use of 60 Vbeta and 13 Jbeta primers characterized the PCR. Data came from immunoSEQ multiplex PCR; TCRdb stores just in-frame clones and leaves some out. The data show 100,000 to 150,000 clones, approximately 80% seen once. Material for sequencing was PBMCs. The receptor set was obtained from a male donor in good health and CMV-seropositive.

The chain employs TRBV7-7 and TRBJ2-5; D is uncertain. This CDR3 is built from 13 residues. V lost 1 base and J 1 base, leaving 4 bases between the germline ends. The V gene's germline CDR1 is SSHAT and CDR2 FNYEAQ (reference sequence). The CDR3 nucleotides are TGTGCCAGCAGCTTAGGACTCCAAGAGACCCAGTACTTC. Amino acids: CASSLGLQETQYF.

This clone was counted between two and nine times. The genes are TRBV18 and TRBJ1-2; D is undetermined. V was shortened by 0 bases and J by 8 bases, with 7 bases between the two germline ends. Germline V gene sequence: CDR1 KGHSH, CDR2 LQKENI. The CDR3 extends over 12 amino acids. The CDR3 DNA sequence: TGTGCCAGCTCACCACCCGGGGTCGGCTACACCTTC. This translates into CASSPPGVGYTF. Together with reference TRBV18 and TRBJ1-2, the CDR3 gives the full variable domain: NAGVMQNPRHLVRRRGQEARLRCSPMKGHSHVYWYRQLPEEGLKFMVYLQKENIIDESGMPKERFSAEFPKEGPSILRIQQVVRGDSAAYFCASSPPGVGYTFGSGTRLTVV.

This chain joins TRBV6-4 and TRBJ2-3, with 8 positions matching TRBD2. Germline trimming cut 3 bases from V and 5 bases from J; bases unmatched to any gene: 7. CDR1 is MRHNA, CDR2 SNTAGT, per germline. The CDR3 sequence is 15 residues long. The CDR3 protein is CASSELAGRGDTQYF. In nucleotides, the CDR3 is TGTGCCAGCAGTGAGTTAGCGGGGCGAGGAGATACGCAGTATTTT.

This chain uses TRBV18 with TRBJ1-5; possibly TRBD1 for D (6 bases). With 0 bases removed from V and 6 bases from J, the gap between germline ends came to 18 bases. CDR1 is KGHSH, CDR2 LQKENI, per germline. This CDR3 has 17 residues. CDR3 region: CASSPPGAGPSGQPQHF. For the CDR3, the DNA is TGTGCCAGCTCACCACCGGGGGCAGGCCCTTCTGGTCAGCCCCAGCATTTT.

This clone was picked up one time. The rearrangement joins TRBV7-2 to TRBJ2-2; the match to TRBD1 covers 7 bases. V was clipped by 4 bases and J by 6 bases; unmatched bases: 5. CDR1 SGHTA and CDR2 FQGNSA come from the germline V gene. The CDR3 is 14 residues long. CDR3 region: CASSYRQGPGELFF. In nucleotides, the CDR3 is TGTGCCAGCAGCTACCGACAGGGACCCGGGGAGCTGTTTTTT.

CDR3 loop: CASSPRREVSLYGYTF. In DNA form, the CDR3 reads TGTGCCAGCTCACCAAGGAGGGAAGTAAGTCTCTATGGCTACACCTTC. This chain uses TRBV18 with TRBJ1-2; no clear D gene. Germline CDR1 and CDR2: KGHSH and LQKENI. CDR3 length equals 16 residues. With 2 bases removed from V and 4 bases from J, the gap between germline ends came to 17 bases.

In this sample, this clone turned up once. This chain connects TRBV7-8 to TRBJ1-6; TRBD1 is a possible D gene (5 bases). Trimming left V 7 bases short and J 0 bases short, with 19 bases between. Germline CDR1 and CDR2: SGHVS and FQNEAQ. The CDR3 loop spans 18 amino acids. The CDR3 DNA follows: TGTGCCAGCACCCCTTTCCCGCCGGGGGGCTCCTATAATTCACCCCTCCACTTT. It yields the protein CASTPFPPGGSYNSPLHF.

DNA for the CDR3: TGTGCCTGGAGGGGGGACAGTCCCTCTGGAAACACCATATATTTT. Its translation: CAWRGDSPSGNTIYF. This sequence joins TRBV30 and TRBJ1-3; TRBD1 matches 7 bases. V lost 3 bases to trimming and J lost 0 bases; unmatched junction nucleotides: 5. This CDR3 is built from 15 residues. Germline lookup yields CDR1 GTSNPN and CDR2 SVGIG (reference sequence).

The CDR3 nucleotides are TGCGCCAGCAGCTTGGGCGGAACACCCTACGAGCAGTACTTC. This encodes CASSLGGTPYEQYF. The V gene is TRBV5-1, the J gene TRBJ2-7; D call uncertain. V was cut by 0 bases and J by 2 bases, with 9 bases left in between. The CDR3 contains 14 residues. The V gene's germline CDR1 is SGHRS and CDR2 YFSETQ.

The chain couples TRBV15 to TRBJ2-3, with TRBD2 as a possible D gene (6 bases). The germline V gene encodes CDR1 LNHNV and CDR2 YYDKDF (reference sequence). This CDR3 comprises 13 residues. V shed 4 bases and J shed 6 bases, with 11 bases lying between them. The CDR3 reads CATSTDRGDTQYF. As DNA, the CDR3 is TGTGCCACCAGCACAGATCGGGGGGATACGCAGTATTTT.

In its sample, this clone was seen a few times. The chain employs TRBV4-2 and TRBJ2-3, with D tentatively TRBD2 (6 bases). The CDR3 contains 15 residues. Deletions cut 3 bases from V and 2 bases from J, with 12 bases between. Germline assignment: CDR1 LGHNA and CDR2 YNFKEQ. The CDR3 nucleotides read TGTGCCAGCAGCCAGGTTCTAGCGCCCACAGATACGCAGTATTTT. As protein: CASSQVLAPTDTQYF.

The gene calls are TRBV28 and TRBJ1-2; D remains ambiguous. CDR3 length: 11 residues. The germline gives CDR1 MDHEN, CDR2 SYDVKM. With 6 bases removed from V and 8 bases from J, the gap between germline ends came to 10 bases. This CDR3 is CASSKSRGYTF. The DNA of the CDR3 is TGTGCCAGCAGCAAAAGTCGGGGCTACACCTTC.

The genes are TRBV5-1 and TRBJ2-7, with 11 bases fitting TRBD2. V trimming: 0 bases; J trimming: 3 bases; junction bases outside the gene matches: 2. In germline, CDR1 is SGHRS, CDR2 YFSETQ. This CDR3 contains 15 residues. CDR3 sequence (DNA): TGCGCCAGCAGCTTGGCGGGACTAGCGGACTACGAGCAGTACTTC. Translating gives CASSLAGLADYEQYF.

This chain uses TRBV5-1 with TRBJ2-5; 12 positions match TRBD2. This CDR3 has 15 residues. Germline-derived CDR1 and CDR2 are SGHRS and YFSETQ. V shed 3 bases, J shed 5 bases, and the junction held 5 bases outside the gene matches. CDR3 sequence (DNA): TGCGCCAGCAGCTCCGGACTAGCGGGATTTGAGACCCAGTACTTC. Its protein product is CASSSGLAGFETQYF.

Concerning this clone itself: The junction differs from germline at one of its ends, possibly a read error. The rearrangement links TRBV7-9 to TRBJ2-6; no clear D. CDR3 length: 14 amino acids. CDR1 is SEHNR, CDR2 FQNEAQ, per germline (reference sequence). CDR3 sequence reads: CSSSLQSGANVLTF. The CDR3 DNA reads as TGTTCCAGCAGCTTACAGTCTGGGGCCAACGTCCTGACTTTC.

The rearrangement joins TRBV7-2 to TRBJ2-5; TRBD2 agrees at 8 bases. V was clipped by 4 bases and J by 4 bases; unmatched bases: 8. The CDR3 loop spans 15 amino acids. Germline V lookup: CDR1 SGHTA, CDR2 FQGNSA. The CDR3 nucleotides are TGTGCCAGCAGCTCCTCCCGGGGGGGGCTAGAGACCCAGTACTTC. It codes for CASSSSRGGLETQYF.